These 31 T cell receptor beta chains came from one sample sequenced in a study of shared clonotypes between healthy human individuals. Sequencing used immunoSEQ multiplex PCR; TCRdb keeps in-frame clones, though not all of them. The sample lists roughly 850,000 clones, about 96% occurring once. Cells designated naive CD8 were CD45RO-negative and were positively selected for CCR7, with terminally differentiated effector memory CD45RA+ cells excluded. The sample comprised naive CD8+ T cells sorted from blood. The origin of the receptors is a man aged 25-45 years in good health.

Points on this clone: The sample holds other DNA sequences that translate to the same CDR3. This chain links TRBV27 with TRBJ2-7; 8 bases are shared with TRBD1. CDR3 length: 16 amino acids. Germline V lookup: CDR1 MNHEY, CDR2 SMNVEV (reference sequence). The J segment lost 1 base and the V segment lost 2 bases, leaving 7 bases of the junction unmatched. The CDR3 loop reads CASSLGAGGLSYEQYF. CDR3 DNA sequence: TGTGCCAGCAGTTTAGGGGCAGGGGGCCTGTCCTACGAGCAGTACTTC.

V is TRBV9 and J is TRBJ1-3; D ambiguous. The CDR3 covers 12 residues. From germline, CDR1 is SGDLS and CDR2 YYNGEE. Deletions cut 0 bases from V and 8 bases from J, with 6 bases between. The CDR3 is CASSVDLDTIYF. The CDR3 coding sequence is TGTGCCAGCAGCGTAGATCTCGACACCATATATTTT.

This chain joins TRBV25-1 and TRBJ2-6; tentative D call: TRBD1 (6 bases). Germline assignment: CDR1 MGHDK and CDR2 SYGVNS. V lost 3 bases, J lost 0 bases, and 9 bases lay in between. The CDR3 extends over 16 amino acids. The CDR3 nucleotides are TGTGCCAGCAGTGACGGACAGCGCTCTGGGGCCAACGTCCTGACTTTC. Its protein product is CASSDGQRSGANVLTF.

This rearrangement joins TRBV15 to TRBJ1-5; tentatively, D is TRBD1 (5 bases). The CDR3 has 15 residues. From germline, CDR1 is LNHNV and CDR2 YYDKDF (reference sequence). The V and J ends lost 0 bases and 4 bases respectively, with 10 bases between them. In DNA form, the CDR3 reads TGTGCCACCAGCAGAGATGGGGGAGAGAATCAGCCCCAGCATTTT. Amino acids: CATSRDGGENQPQHF.

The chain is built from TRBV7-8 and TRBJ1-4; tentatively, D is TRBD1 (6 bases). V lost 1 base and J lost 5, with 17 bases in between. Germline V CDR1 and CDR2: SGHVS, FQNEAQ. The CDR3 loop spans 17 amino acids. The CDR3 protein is CASSLGSGGGWNEKLFF. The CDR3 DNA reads TGTGCCAGCAGCTTAGGCTCCGGGGGGGGCTGGAATGAAAAACTGTTTTTT.

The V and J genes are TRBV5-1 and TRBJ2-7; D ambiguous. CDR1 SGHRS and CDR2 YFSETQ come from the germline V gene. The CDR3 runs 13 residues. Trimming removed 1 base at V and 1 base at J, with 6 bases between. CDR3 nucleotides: TGCGCCAGCAGCTTGCACAGTTCCTACGAGCAGTACTTC. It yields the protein CASSLHSSYEQYF.

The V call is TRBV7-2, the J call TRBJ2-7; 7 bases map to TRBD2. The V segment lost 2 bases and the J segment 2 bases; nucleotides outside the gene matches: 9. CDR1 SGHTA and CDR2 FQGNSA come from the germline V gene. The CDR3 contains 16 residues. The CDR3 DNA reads TGTGCCAGCAGCTTAAACGGCGGGAGCGTCCCCTACGAGCAGTACTTC. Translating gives CASSLNGGSVPYEQYF.

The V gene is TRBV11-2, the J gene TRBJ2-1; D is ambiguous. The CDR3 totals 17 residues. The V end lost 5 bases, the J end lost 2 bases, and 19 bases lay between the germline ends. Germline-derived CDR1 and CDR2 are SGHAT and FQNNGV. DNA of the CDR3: TGTGCCAGCAGCCACGGACGCCTCCCTTCGCCCTACAATGAGCAGTTCTTC. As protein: CASSHGRLPSPYNEQFF.

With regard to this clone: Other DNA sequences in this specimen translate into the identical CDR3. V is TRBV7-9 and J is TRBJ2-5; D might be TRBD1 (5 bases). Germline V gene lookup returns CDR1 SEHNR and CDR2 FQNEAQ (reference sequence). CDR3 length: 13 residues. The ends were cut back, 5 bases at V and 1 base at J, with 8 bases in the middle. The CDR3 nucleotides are TGTGCCAGCAGCCCAGACAGCCAAGAGACCCAGTACTTC. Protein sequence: CASSPDSQETQYF.

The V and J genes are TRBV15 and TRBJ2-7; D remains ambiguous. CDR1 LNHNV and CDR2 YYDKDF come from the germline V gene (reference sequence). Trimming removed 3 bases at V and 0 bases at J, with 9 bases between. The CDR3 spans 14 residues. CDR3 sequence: CATSRPGNSYEQYF. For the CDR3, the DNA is TGTGCCACCAGCAGGCCGGGCAACTCCTACGAGCAGTACTTC.

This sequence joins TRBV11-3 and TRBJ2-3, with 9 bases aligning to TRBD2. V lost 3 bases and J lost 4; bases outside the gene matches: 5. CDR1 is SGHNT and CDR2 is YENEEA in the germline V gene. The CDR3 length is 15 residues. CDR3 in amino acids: CASSFRGRVADTQYF. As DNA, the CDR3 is TGTGCCAGCAGCTTTCGCGGGAGGGTGGCAGATACGCAGTATTTT.

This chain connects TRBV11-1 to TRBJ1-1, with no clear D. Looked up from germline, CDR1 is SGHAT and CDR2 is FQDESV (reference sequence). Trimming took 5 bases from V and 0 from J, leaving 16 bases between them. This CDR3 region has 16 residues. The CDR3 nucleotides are TGTGCCAGCAGCCCCCGAACGGCAGGCGTGAACACTGAAGCTTTCTTT. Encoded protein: CASSPRTAGVNTEAFF.

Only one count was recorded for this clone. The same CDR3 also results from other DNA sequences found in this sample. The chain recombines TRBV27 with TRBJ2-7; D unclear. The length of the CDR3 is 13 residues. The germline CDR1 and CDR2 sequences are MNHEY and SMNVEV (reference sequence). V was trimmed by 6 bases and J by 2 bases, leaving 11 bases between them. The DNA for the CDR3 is TGTGCCAGCAGCCTCCGCCCCCCCTACGAGCAGTACTTC. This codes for CASSLRPPYEQYF.

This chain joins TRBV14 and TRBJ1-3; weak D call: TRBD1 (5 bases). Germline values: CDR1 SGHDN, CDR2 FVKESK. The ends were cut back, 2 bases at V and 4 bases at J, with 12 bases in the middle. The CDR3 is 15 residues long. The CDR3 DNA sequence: TGTGCCAGCAGCCAACGTCCGGGGACCGGAAACACCATATATTTT. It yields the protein CASSQRPGTGNTIYF.

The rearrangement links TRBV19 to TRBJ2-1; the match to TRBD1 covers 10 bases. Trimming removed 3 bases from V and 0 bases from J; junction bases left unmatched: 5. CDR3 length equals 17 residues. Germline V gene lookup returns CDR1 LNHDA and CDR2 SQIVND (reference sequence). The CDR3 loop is CASSMGQGLSSYNEQFF. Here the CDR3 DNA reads TGTGCCAGTAGTATGGGACAGGGGTTGAGCTCCTACAATGAGCAGTTCTTC.

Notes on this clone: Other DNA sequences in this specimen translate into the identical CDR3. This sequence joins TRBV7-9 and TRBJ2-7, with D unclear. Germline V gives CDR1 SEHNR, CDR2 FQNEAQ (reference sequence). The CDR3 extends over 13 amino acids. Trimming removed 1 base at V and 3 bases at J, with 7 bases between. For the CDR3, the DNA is TGTGCCAGCAGCTTAGAGGGCCTCTACGAGCAGTACTTC. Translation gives CASSLEGLYEQYF.

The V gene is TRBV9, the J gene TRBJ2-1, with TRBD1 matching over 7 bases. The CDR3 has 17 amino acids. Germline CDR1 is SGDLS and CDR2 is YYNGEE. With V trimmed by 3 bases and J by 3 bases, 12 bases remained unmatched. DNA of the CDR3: TGTGCCAGCAGCGCGGGACAGACAGGGAGAGGCTACAATGAGCAGTTCTTC. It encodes CASSAGQTGRGYNEQFF.

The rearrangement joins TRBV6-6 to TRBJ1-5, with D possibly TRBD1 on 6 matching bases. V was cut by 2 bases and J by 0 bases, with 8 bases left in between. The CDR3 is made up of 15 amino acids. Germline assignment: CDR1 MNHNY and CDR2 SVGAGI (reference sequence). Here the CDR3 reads CASSYTGNSNQPQHF. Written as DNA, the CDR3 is TGTGCCAGCAGTTACACAGGGAATAGCAATCAGCCCCAGCATTTT.

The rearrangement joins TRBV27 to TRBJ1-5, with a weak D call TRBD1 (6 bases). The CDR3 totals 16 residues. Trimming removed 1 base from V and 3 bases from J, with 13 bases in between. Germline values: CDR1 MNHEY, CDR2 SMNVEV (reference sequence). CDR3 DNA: TGTGCCAGCAGTTTATGGGCGGACAGTAACAATCAGCCCCAGCATTTT. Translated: CASSLWADSNNQPQHF.

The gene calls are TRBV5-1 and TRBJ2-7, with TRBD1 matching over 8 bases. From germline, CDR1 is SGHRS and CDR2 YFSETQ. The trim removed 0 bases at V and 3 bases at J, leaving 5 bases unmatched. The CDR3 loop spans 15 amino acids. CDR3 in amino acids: CASSLDGTGHYEQYF. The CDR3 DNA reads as TGCGCCAGCAGCTTGGATGGGACAGGCCACTACGAGCAGTACTTC.

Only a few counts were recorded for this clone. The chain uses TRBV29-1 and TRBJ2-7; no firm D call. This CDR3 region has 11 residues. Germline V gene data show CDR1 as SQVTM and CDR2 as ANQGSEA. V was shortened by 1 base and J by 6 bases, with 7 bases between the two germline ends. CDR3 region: CSVEAWGEQYF. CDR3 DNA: TGCAGCGTTGAAGCCTGGGGCGAGCAGTACTTC.

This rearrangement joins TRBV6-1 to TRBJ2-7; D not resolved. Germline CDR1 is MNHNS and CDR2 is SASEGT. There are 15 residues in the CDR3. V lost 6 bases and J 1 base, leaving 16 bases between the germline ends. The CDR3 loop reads CASSPTGPFSYEQYF. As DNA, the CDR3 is TGTGCCAGCAGCCCGACCGGGCCCTTTTCCTACGAGCAGTACTTC.

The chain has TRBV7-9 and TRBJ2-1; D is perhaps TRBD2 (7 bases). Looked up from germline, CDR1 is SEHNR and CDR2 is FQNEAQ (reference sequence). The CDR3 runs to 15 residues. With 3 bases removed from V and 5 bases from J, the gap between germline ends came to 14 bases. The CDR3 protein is CASSFLGGLDNEQFF. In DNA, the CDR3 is TGTGCCAGCAGCTTCTTGGGGGGGCTCGACAATGAGCAGTTCTTC. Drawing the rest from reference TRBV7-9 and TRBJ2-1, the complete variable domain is DTGVSQNPRHKITKRGQNVTFRCDPISEHNRLYWYRQTLGQGPEFLTYFQNEAQLEKSRLLSDRFSAERPKGSFSTLEIQRTEQGDSAMYLCASSFLGGLDNEQFFGPGTRLTVL.

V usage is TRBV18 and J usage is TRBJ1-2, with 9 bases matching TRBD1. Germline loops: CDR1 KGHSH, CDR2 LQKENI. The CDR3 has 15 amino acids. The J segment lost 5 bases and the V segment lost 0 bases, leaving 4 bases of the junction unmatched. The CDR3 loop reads CASSPPGTGLYGYTF. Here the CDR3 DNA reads TGTGCCAGCTCACCACCCGGGACAGGGTTGTATGGCTACACCTTC.

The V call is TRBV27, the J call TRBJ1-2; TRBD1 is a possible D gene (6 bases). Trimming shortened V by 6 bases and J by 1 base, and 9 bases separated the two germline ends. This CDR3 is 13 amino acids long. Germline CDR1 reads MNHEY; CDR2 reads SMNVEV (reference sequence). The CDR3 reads CASRGQFNYGYTF. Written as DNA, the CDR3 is TGTGCCAGCAGAGGACAGTTTAACTATGGCTACACCTTC.

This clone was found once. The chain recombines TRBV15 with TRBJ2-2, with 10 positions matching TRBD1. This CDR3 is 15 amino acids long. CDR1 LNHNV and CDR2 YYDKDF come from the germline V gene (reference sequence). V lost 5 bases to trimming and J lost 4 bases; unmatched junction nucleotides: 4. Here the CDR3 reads CATSRDRGPTGELFF. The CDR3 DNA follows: TGTGCCACCAGCCGGGACAGGGGACCCACCGGGGAGCTGTTTTTT. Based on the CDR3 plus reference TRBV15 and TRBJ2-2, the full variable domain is DAMVIQNPRYQVTQFGKPVTLSCSQTLNHNVMYWYQQKSSQAPKLLFHYYDKDFNNEADTPDNFQSRRPNTSFCFLDIRSPGLGDTAMYLCATSRDRGPTGELFFGEGSRLTVL.

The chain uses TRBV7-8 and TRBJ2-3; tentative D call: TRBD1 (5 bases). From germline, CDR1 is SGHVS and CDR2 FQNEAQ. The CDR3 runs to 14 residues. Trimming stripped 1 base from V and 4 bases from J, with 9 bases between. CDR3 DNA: TGTGCCAGCAGCTTAGTTAGGGGCGCAGATACGCAGTATTTT. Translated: CASSLVRGADTQYF.

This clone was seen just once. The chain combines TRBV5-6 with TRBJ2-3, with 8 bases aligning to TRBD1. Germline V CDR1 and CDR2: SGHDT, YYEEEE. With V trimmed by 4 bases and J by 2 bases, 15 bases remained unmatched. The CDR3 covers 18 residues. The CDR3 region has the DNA TGTGCCAGCAGCCTCGGACAGGGACACAACTACCACACAGATACGCAGTATTTT. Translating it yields CASSLGQGHNYHTDTQYF.

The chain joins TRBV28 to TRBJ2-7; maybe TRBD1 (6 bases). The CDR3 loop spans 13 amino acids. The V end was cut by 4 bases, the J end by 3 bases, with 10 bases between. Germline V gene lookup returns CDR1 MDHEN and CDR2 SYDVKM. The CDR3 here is CASSWETGYEQYF. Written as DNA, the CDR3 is TGTGCCAGCAGTTGGGAGACAGGCTACGAGCAGTACTTC.

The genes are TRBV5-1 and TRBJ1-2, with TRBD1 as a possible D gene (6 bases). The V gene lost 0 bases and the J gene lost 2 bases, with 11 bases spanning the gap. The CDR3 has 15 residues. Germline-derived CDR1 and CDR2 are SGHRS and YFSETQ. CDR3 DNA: TGCGCCAGCAGCTTGGCCAGGGGACCCAACTATGGCTACACCTTC. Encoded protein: CASSLARGPNYGYTF.

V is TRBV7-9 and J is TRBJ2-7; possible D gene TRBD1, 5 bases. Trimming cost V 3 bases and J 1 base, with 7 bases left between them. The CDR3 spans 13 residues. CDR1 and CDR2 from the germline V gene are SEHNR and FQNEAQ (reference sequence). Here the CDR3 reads CASSLDISYEQYF. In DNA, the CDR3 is TGTGCCAGCAGCTTGGACATTTCCTACGAGCAGTACTTC.